This T cell receptor beta chain comes out of a study of Graves' ophthalmopathy and Graves' hyperthyroidism. Amplified material comprised TCR beta CDR3 regions derived from RNA transcripts. First-round RT-PCR employed HTBI primers, with a second-round multiplex PCR after it. TCRdb re-called the multiplex PCR reads with MiXCR, one entry per CDR3 protein. The data contain hundreds of thousands of distinct CDR3 sequences, approximately 15% of them singletons. This clonotype has more than one count but fewer than ten. V lost 3 bases and J lost 1; bases outside the gene matches: 14. The germline CDR1 and CDR2 sequences are SGHAT and FQDESV (reference sequence). This CDR3 has 18 residues.

Material: blood. The receptor's source is a woman aged 30 to 39 with Graves' ophthalmopathy. The chain couples TRBV11-1 to TRBJ2-5; 7 bases are a match to TRBD1. The CDR3 nucleotides read TGTGCCAGCAGCTTCAGACAGGGTGTTTTGAGGGGCCAAGAGACCCAGTACTTC. It codes for CASSFRQGVLRGQETQYF.